What follows are 28 T cell receptor beta chains derived from one specimen sequenced in a study of T cell responses to AZD1222 COVID-19 vaccine. The protocol was immunoSEQ multiplex PCR, while the TCRdb copy is restricted to in-frame clones and leaves out a portion. The sample consists of more than 85,000 clones, roughly 88% of them appearing once. The sequenced sample was peripheral blood, obtained on day 0 of MenACWY control vaccination. The receptors were gathered from an adult in good health.

The V call is TRBV11-2, the J call TRBJ1-6; D may be TRBD1 (5 bases). The CDR3 has 17 residues. The ends were cut back, 1 base at V and 9 bases at J, with 19 bases in the middle. Germline V gene lookup returns CDR1 SGHAT and CDR2 FQNNGV. CDR3 DNA sequence: TGTGCCAGCAGCTTAGTTCATTTTCGGGCAGGGACTTCACCCCTCCACTTT. This codes for CASSLVHFRAGTSPLHF.

V gene TRBV19 combines with J gene TRBJ2-3; perhaps D is TRBD1 or TRBD2 (6 bases each). The CDR3 is 16 residues long. Trimming left V 1 base short and J 1 base short, with 12 bases between. Germline CDR1 is LNHDA and CDR2 is SQIVND (reference sequence). The CDR3 sequence: CASSIGGAARTDTQYF. The CDR3 bases are TGTGCCAGTAGTATAGGGGGGGCGGCGCGCACAGATACGCAGTATTTT.

The chain recombines TRBV2 with TRBJ2-5; TRBD1 matches 8 bases. The length of the CDR3 is 16 residues. The V and J ends lost 5 bases and 2 bases, in that order; junction bases with no gene match: 10. Germline loops: CDR1 SNHLY, CDR2 FYNNEI. The CDR3 DNA reads TGTGCCAGCAGTCCCGTTACCGGGACAGGACAAGAGACCCAGTACTTC. This encodes CASSPVTGTGQETQYF.

The genes are TRBV10-3 and TRBJ1-2; possible D gene TRBD1, 5 bases. Germline-derived CDR1 and CDR2 are ENHRY and SYGVKD. The CDR3 length is 14 residues. Trimming cost V 4 bases and J 2 bases, with 11 bases left between them. The chain's CDR3 is CAISGSRENYGYTF. CDR3 DNA sequence: TGTGCCATCAGTGGATCCAGGGAGAACTATGGCTACACCTTC.

The V and J genes are TRBV4-2 and TRBJ1-3; D call uncertain. Germline V lookup: CDR1 LGHNA, CDR2 YNFKEQ. CDR3 size: 13 residues. With 2 bases removed from V and 6 bases from J, the gap between germline ends came to 8 bases. CDR3 region: CASSQRLVNTIYF. The CDR3 nucleotides read TGTGCCAGCAGCCAAAGATTGGTAAACACCATATATTTT.

Of note for this clone: Other DNA sequences within the sample encode an identical CDR3. J is TRBJ1-5 and V is TRBV7-2; perhaps TRBD1 as D (5 bases). This CDR3 is 15 amino acids long. Germline V lookup: CDR1 SGHTA, CDR2 FQGNSA. V was trimmed by 0 bases and J by 0 bases, leaving 6 bases between them. The CDR3 bases are TGTGCCAGCAGCTTAGCGGGGCTTAGCAATCAGCCCCAGCATTTT. Translated, it gives CASSLAGLSNQPQHF.

The rearrangement links TRBV5-1 to TRBJ2-7; D perhaps matches TRBD2 (6 bases). The CDR3 sequence is 15 residues long. CDR1 is SGHRS, CDR2 YFSETQ, per germline. Between the trimmed V and J ends, which lost 0 bases and 0 bases, there was a span of 10 bases. CDR3 DNA: TGCGCCAGCAGCTTGGTGGCGGGGAACTCCTACGAGCAGTACTTC. It yields the protein CASSLVAGNSYEQYF.

V gene TRBV9 combines with J gene TRBJ1-4, with 7 bases that match TRBD1. Germline lookup yields CDR1 SGDLS and CDR2 YYNGEE. The length of the CDR3 is 15 residues. With V trimmed by 0 bases and J by 4 bases, 3 bases remained unmatched. CDR3 sequence: CASSVEGQLNEKLFF. The CDR3 bases are TGTGCCAGCAGCGTAGAGGGACAGCTTAATGAAAAACTGTTTTTT.

V gene TRBV11-2 combines with J gene TRBJ1-2; the D is unclear. From germline, CDR1 is SGHAT and CDR2 FQNNGV. The CDR3 runs 15 residues. Between the trimmed V and J ends, which lost 2 bases and 2 bases, there was a span of 12 bases. As DNA, the CDR3 is TGTGCCAGCAGCTTACTTCTGGGCGAAAACTATGGCTACACCTTC. It yields the protein CASSLLLGENYGYTF.

The chain links TRBV6-6 to TRBJ1-2, with D possibly being TRBD1 (6 bases). The V end lost 10 bases, the J end lost 2 bases, and 17 bases lay between the germline ends. The germline V gene encodes CDR1 MNHNY and CDR2 SVGAGI (reference sequence). This CDR3 has 14 amino acids. CDR3 sequence reads: CATHRVGSNYGYTF. The DNA for the CDR3 is TGTGCCACCCACAGGGTGGGCAGCAACTATGGCTACACCTTC.

The CDR3 spells CASTTQGASGPQHF. CDR3 DNA: TGTGCCAGTACTACGCAGGGTGCTTCGGGGCCCCAGCATTTT. The chain joins TRBV19 to TRBJ1-5; tentative D call: TRBD1 (5 bases). V dropped 7 bases and J dropped 9 bases, with 19 bases sitting between them. Germline-derived CDR1 and CDR2 are LNHDA and SQIVND (reference sequence). The CDR3 is made up of 14 amino acids.

This chain links TRBV30 with TRBJ2-4; TRBD1 agrees at 10 bases. The V gene's germline CDR1 is GTSNPN and CDR2 SVGIG (reference sequence). This CDR3 is built from 14 residues. Trimming cost V 8 bases and J 3 bases; bases outside gene matches: 7. CDR3 nucleotides: TGTGCCGGGACAGGGGAGGGAGGCAAAAACATTCAGTACTTC. Residues: CAGTGEGGKNIQYF.

This chain uses TRBV11-2 with TRBJ1-1, with 8 bases matching TRBD1. Trimming at V came to 1 base and at J to 7 bases, leaving 11 bases not matched to a gene. CDR3 length equals 16 residues. The V gene's germline CDR1 is SGHAT and CDR2 FQNNGV. CDR3 amino acids: CASSLGDRQGYDEAFF. The CDR3 region has the DNA TGTGCCAGCAGCTTAGGAGACCGACAGGGGTATGATGAAGCTTTCTTT.

This chain joins TRBV20-1 and TRBJ2-5; D gene uncertain. The CDR3 has 10 residues. Germline CDR1 reads DFQATT; CDR2 reads SNEGSKA (reference sequence). Trimming took off 5 bases at V and 5 bases at J, with 6 bases between the two ends. CDR3 residues: CSAQTETQYF. In DNA, the CDR3 is TGCAGTGCTCAGACGGAGACCCAGTACTTC.

This chain links TRBV5-1 with TRBJ2-2, with 10 bases aligning to TRBD1. There are 17 residues in the CDR3. CDR1 SGHRS and CDR2 YFSETQ come from the germline V gene. V shed 3 bases and J 0 bases; nucleotides not matched to a gene: 5. DNA for the CDR3: TGCGCCAGCAGCTCGGACAGGGGGACCTCGAACACCGGGGAGCTGTTTTTT. This codes for CASSSDRGTSNTGELFF.

The chain employs TRBV5-1 and TRBJ1-2; 10 bases line up with TRBD1. The CDR3 has 14 amino acids. Germline values: CDR1 SGHRS, CDR2 YFSETQ. J gave up 6 bases and V 4 bases, and 6 bases lay outside the gene matches. CDR3 DNA: TGCGCCAGCAGCCGGGGACAGGGGTTCGATGGCTACACCTTC. Protein product: CASSRGQGFDGYTF.

This clone was found once. The chain uses TRBV29-1 and TRBJ1-2, with 10 bases lining up with TRBD1. CDR1 and CDR2 (germline): SQVTM, ANQGSEA. Unmatched junction bases numbered 9, after V lost 7 bases and J lost 4 bases. This CDR3 contains 14 residues. The CDR3: CSAHLGQGGYGYTF. In DNA form, the CDR3 reads TGCAGCGCCCATCTCGGACAGGGGGGCTATGGCTACACCTTC.

This clone was found a few times. The rearrangement uses TRBV30 and TRBJ2-1, with no clear D. Germline CDR1 and CDR2: GTSNPN and SVGIG (reference sequence). CDR3 length equals 11 residues. V was shortened by 3 bases and J by 13 bases, with 13 bases between the two germline ends. This chain's CDR3 is CAWRSLTHQFF. Here the CDR3 DNA reads TGTGCCTGGAGGAGCCTTACTCATCAGTTCTTC.

This chain connects TRBV19 to TRBJ2-7; 7 nucleotides agree with TRBD1. Germline V gives CDR1 LNHDA, CDR2 SQIVND (reference sequence). This CDR3 has 11 amino acids. The trim removed 10 bases at V and 3 bases at J, leaving 3 bases unmatched. The CDR3: CATTGNYEQYF. CDR3 nucleotides: TGTGCCACGACAGGGAACTACGAGCAGTACTTC. Full variable domain (remainder filled in from reference TRBV19 and TRBJ2-7): DGGITQSPKYLFRKEGQNVTLSCEQNLNHDAMYWYRQDPGQGLRLIYYSQIVNDFQKGDIAEGYSVSREKKESFPLTVTSAQKNPTAFYLCATTGNYEQYFGPGTRLTVT.

The chain is built from TRBV18 and TRBJ1-5; no firm D call. The CDR3 contains 13 residues. Germline CDR1 is KGHSH and CDR2 is LQKENI. Trimming left V 3 bases short and J 8 bases short, with 11 bases between. The CDR3 nucleotides read TGTGCCAGCTCACCTTCTACATTGGAGCCCCAGCATTTT. Translating it yields CASSPSTLEPQHF.

V gene TRBV27 combines with J gene TRBJ1-5, with D possibly matching TRBD1 (5 bases). V was cut by 0 bases and J by 5 bases, with 11 bases left in between. Germline values: CDR1 MNHEY, CDR2 SMNVEV (reference sequence). The CDR3 is 15 residues long. CDR3 coding DNA: TGTGCCAGCAGTTTATCGAGGGACGGGTATCAGCCCCAGCATTTT. The encoded protein is CASSLSRDGYQPQHF.

The J gene is TRBJ1-5, the V gene TRBV18; D unclear. The V gene lost 2 bases and the J gene lost 4 bases, with 15 bases spanning the gap. The CDR3 contains 16 residues. The germline V gene has CDR1 KGHSH and CDR2 LQKENI. As DNA, the CDR3 is TGTGCCAGCTCACCAAAACCTCCCCGTGAGAATCAGCCCCAGCATTTT. As protein: CASSPKPPRENQPQHF.

Turning to this clone: Germline is not matched at one junction end, which may reflect a read error. The V and J genes are TRBV28 and TRBJ1-6, with D perhaps matching TRBD1 (6 bases). In germline, CDR1 is MDHEN, CDR2 SYDVKM. The length of the CDR3 is 13 residues. The CDR3 protein is CASSSTDQGSLDF. CDR3 DNA: TGTGCCAGCAGTTCCACAGATCAGGGGTCCCTGGACTTT. The entire variable domain, with the rest obtained from reference TRBV28 and TRBJ1-6, is as follows: DVKVTQSSRYLVKRTGEKVFLECVQDMDHENMFWYRQDPGLGLRLIYFSYDVKMKEKGDIPEGYSVSREKKERFSLILESASTNQTSMYLCASSSTDQGSLDFGNGTRLTVT.

CDR3 sequence (DNA): TGTGCCAGTAGTTCGCAGCGGGGAGGCACAGATACGCAGTATTTT. Amino acids: CASSSQRGGTDTQYF. The gene calls are TRBV19 and TRBJ2-3; 7 bases align to TRBD2. Germline V CDR1 and CDR2: LNHDA, SQIVND (reference sequence). This CDR3 has 15 amino acids. V shed 5 bases, J shed 1 base, and the junction held 6 bases outside the gene matches.

The genes are TRBV5-4 and TRBJ1-2, with a weak D call TRBD1 (6 bases). Germline V gene data show CDR1 as SGHNT and CDR2 as YYREEE (reference sequence). This CDR3 contains 15 residues. The V end was cut by 0 bases, the J end by 6 bases, with 15 bases between. The CDR3 bases are TGTGCCAGCAGCTTGGCCCCGGGGGCCGGGGATGGCTACACCTTC. This encodes CASSLAPGAGDGYTF.

J is TRBJ1-1 and V is TRBV6-6; weak D call: TRBD1 (5 bases). With 7 bases removed from V and 3 bases from J, the gap between germline ends came to 12 bases. The CDR3 length is 13 residues. Germline-derived CDR1 and CDR2 are MNHNY and SVGAGI (reference sequence). Written as DNA, the CDR3 is TGTGCCAGCACTTCTCAGGGCGACACTGAAGCTTTCTTT. Its protein is CASTSQGDTEAFF.

This chain joins TRBV7-9 and TRBJ2-3, with TRBD1 as a possible D gene (6 bases). CDR3 length equals 13 residues. Germline lookup yields CDR1 SEHNR and CDR2 FQNEAQ (reference sequence). The V end was cut by 5 bases, the J end by 2 bases, with 8 bases between. CDR3 coding DNA: TGTGCCAGCAGCGGGACAATCACAGATACGCAGTATTTT. This encodes CASSGTITDTQYF.

The chain has TRBV4-3 and TRBJ1-1; D is unclear. With 4 bases removed from V and 1 base from J, the gap between germline ends came to 10 bases. Germline V CDR1 and CDR2: LGHNA, YSLEER. The CDR3 has 14 residues. CDR3 region: CASSPSWQNTEAFF. The CDR3 nucleotides read TGCGCCAGCAGCCCCAGCTGGCAGAACACTGAAGCTTTCTTT.